This TCR beta chain comes out of a study of OX40 agonist ivuxolimab in advanced cancers. For the study in its entirety: Ivuxolimab was a fully human IgG2 agonistic monoclonal antibody targeting the costimulatory receptor OX40 (CD134). Peripheral TCRbeta sequencing aimed to test whether ivuxolimab altered TCR sequence diversity and caused clonal T-cell expansion. Prior anti-PD-1, anti-PD-L1 or anti-CTLA-4 therapy was permitted, and checkpoint inhibitors had been received by roughly 40% of dose-escalation patients. Of the approximately 54 patients in dose escalation, about 20 had hepatocellular carcinoma, about 15 had melanoma, 9 had renal cell carcinoma and 9 had head and neck cancer. Partial responses occurred in three dose-escalation patients: two with cutaneous melanoma and one with hepatocellular carcinoma. In the dose-escalation cohort, around four fifths of patients were male, and the mean age was about 55 years, with a range of about 23 to 90. The paper reports the monotherapy dose-escalation portion (N ≈ 50 patients) of the phase I ivuxolimab trial. Intravenous ivuxolimab was administered to patients every 2 weeks at six dose levels: 0.01, 0.1, 0.3, 1.5, 3 and 10 mg/kg.

Genomic DNA was extracted from sorted cells for sequencing of the TCRbeta CDR3 region. The immunoSEQ Assay was used for sequencing of TCRbeta CDR3 regions. What TCRdb holds here is the immuneACCESS table cut down to in-frame rearrangements. Part of the clones is not present; checked against another copy, under half of the missing clones reflect an unresolved V gene, and the others are unexplained. The sample table records fewer than 90,000 clones; about 88% of these occur just once. The ten largest clones represent around 0.3% of the sample. What the authors observed across the whole study: Antigen specificity was not determined for the clonally expanded peripheral T cells. Clonal expansion of both CD4+ and CD8+ blood T cells was observed from baseline to week 6 at doses 0.1 to 3.0 mg/kg. Low levels of normalized T-cell clonal expansion were also seen in some patients who did not respond. After ivuxolimab, more expanded clones were found on average in CD8+ T cells than in CD4+ T cells. In the 0.1-3.0 mg/kg groups, partial responders were among the patients with the lowest normalized peripheral clonal expansion, particularly in CD8+ T cells.

Concerning this clone: The antigen it binds to is not known. Base qualities were left out, and no much larger clone turns up one base away.

Patients with autoimmune disease history or receiving systemic immunosuppression were excluded from the trial. Peripheral blood for TCR sequencing was drawn from every dose cohort at baseline, at cycle 4 day 1 and at cycle 7 day 1. The samples were drawn from a first-in-human, open-label, multicenter phase I dose-escalation trial of ivuxolimab. Adults with locally advanced or metastatic melanoma, renal cell, hepatocellular, or head and neck squamous cell carcinoma were enrolled in the trial. Before TCR sequencing, CD4+ T cells and CD8+ T cells were sorted from peripheral blood as separate populations. The sequence was obtained from an adult with an advanced solid tumor such as melanoma, head and neck, liver or kidney cancer. Sequencing used CD4+ or CD8+ T cells sorted from blood, obtained in a trial of the OX40 agonist ivuxolimab.

The DNA sequence follows: TGTGCCAGCAGCATACAAACAGGGGGCCATGGCTACACCTTC. Translated, it gives CASSIQTGGHGYTF. The receptor chain draws on TRBV11-2 and TRBJ1-2; 9 central bases correspond to TRBD1. Measured from the cysteine to the phenylalanine, the CDR3 is 14 residues long. Just the 42-base CDR3 DNA is kept, in frame starting at base 1. Trimming leaves V shorter by 5 bases and J shorter by 6 bases, with the junction holding 7 bases beyond the gene matches. Looking up the germline V gene yields CDR1 SGHAT and CDR2 FQNNGV.